This T cell receptor (beta chain) appears in the sequencing data of a study of blood T cell repertoires in COVID-19. The method was immunoSEQ multiplex PCR; TCRdb's version includes in-frame clones alone and lacks a portion of them. The data contain some 140,000 clones, around 83% of them singletons. The germline gives CDR1 SGHTA, CDR2 FQGNSA. Trimming shortened V by 4 bases and J by 2 bases, and 6 bases separated the two germline ends. The CDR3 extends over 13 amino acids. The receptor's source is a woman between 55 and 75 years old with COVID-19, enrolled during active disease. Source material: peripheral blood. The chain combines TRBV7-2 with TRBJ2-1; D is unclear. Here the CDR3 reads CASSSDTYNEQFF. The CDR3 coding sequence is TGTGCCAGCAGCTCAGACACCTACAATGAGCAGTTCTTC.